This record concerns one T cell receptor beta chain sequence. It lacks a known antigen. Within one base of it there is no much larger clone, and no base qualities were kept. These data originate in a study of T cell repertoires in cytomegalovirus infection (dated by TCRdb to about 2019). Study-level background: The peptide stimulations were aimed at well-studied HLA-B-restricted epitopes as well as recently identified HLA-C-restricted CMV epitopes, whose presentation resists viral immunomodulation. The HLA type of each donor mattered for the analysis, because public TCR beta signatures pointed to carriage of CMV infection along with the matching HLA type.

The sequencer was an Illumina HiSeq 1500. TCRdb reanalyzed the raw reads on its own, using fastp at Q25 for trimming and MiXCR for clone calling, and kept in-frame beta chains. Under each unique CDR3 protein, matching rows form one entry showing the most common genes and DNA. This sample holds 830,000 or so distinct CDR3 sequences; about 33% were observed only once. The ten largest account for around 11% of the sample. There are 16 amino acids in the CDR3, from cysteine to phenylalanine inclusive. Of the read, only the CDR3 DNA is kept; its 48 bases are in frame from base 1. The V and J ends are trimmed by 3 bases and 5 bases, leaving 17 bases between them. From a lookup of the germline V gene, CDR1 and CDR2 are ENHRY and SYGVKD. The treatment or condition label of this sample denotes: in vitro stimulation with specific CMV peptide epitopes to enrich CMV-specific T cells. Overall study outcomes, separate from this receptor: Carriers of CMV infection plus the relevant HLA type were discriminated by the cumulative frequency of public TCR beta family members in the study cohort and in an independent approximately 350-donor cohort. The ex vivo response was dominated by HLA-C-restricted CMV-specific TCR beta clonotypes, which also provided the single most frequent clonotype in two of eight donors.

The starting material was cultured CD8+ T cells from PBMCs, obtained from culture after CMV antigen stimulation. The chain is made from TRBV10-3 and TRBJ2-1, with the D call perhaps TRBD1 or TRBD2, each one matching 7 bases. The TCR comes from a human donor in good health (CMV status not recorded). Some clones in this sample may be carry-over from other donors' samples. The base sequence is TGTGCCATCAGTGAAGGCAGGGGGGGAGTTGACAATGAGCAGTTCTTC. Its amino acids are CAISEGRGGVDNEQFF.